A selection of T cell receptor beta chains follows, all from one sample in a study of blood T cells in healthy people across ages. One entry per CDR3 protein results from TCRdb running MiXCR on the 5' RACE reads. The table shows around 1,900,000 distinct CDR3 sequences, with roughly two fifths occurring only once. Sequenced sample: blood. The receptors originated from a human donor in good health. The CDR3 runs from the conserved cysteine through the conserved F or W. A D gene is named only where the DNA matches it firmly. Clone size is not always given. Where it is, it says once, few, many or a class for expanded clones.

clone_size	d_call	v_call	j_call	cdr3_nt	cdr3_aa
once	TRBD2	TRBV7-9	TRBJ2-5	TGTGCCAGCAGCTTAGCCCTAGTAGCGGGGGAAGAGACCCAGTACTTC	CASSLALVAGEETQYF
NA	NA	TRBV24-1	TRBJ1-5	TGTGCCACCAGTGATTCCGGGCGGGGGGCTAGGCAGCCCCAGCATTTT	CATSDSGRGARQPQHF
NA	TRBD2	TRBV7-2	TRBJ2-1	TGTGCCAGCAGCTTAGTTTCGCGGGGGGGCCGGAATGAGCAGTTCTTC	CASSLVSRGGRNEQFF
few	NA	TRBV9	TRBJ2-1	TGTGCCAGCAACCTAGCGAATACCTACAATGAGCAGTTCTTC	CASNLANTYNEQFF
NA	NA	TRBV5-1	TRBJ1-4	TGCGCCAGCAGCTTCACCGGGACGGATGAAAAACTGTTTTTT	CASSFTGTDEKLFF
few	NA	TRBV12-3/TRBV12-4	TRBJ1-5	TGTGCCAGCAGTCAACAGGGAAGCGGCCAGCCCCAGCATTTT	CASSQQGSGQPQHF
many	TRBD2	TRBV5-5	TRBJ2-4	TGTGCCAGCAGCCTGGGGGGACTAGCGGTCCAAAACATTCAGTACTTC	CASSLGGLAVQNIQYF
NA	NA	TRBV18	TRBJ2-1	TGTGCCAGCTCACCAAGCAGTTATTACAATGAGCAGTTCTTC	CASSPSSYYNEQFF
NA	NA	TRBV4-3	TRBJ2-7	TGCGCCAGCAGCCCTCTCCCCGGGGGATTCGAGCAGTACTTC	CASSPLPGGFEQYF
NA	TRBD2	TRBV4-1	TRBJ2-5	TGCGCCAGCAGCCAAGTGGGAGGGGATCTTCTAAAGACCCAGTACTTC	CASSQVGGDLLKTQYF
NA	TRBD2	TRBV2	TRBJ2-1	TGTGCCAGCAGTGAGCCAGCGGGGGGCTCGGGTGAGCAGTTCTTC	CASSEPAGGSGEQFF
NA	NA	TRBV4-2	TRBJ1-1	TGTGCCAGCAGCCAAGATCCGCAGGGCACTGAAGCTTTCTTT	CASSQDPQGTEAFF
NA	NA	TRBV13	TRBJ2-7	TGTGCCAGCAGCTTAGGGGAGGGCTGCGAGCAGTACTTC	CASSLGEGCEQYF
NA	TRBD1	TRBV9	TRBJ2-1	TGTGCCAGCAGCGCCGCCGGGACAGCGTACAATGAGCAGTTCTTC	CASSAAGTAYNEQFF
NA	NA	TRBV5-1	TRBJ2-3	TGCGCCAGCAGCTTGGAGGGGGACACAGATACGCAGTATTTT	CASSLEGDTDTQYF
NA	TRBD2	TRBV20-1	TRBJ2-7	TGCAGTGCTAGATCCTCCGGGACTAGCGGGGGCTATTACTACGAGCAGTACTTC	CSARSSGTSGGYYYEQYF
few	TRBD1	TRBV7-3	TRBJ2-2	TGTGCCAGCAGCTCCACGACAGGGGGCATCGGGGAGCTGTTTTTT	CASSSTTGGIGELFF
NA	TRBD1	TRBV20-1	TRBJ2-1	TGCAGTGCTAGTCCTCCGGACAGGGTTGTCGGTGAGCAGTTCTTC	CSASPPDRVVGEQFF
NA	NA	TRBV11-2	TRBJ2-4	TGTGCCAGCAGCTCCCAGGGGACGGCCGGGGACATTCAGTACTTC	CASSSQGTAGDIQYF
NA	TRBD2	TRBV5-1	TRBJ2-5	TGCGCCAGCAGCGAATCACGAGCGGGGGTCGGCGAGACCCAGTACTTC	CASSESRAGVGETQYF
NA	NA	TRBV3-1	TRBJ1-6	TGTGCCAGCAGCCAGGAGGGGACAACTTTACCACCCCTCCACTTT	CASSQEGTTLPPLHF
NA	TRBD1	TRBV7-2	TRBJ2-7	TGTGCCAGCAGCCCGGGACAGGGGTGGCACGAGCAGTACTTC	CASSPGQGWHEQYF
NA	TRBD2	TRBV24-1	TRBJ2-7	TGTGCCACCAGTGATTTCAATAGCGGGGGGACCTACGAGCAGTACTTC	CATSDFNSGGTYEQYF
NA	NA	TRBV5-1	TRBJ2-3	TGCGCCAGCAGCCCCCCAATAAGGATGGATACGCAGTATTTT	CASSPPIRMDTQYF
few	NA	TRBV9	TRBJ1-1	TGTGCCAGCAGCGTAGGAGACACAGGCTTAGCTTTCTTT	CASSVGDTGLAFF
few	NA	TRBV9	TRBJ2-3	TGTGCCAGCAGCGGCCGGGACGGACGCGGTAGCACAGATACGCAGTATTTT	CASSGRDGRGSTDTQYF
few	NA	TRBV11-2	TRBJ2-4	TGTGCCAGCACCCTCGTGCCTGGCAAAAACATTCAGTACTTC	CASTLVPGKNIQYF
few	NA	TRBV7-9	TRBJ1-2	TGTGCCAGCAGCTTTGGGGCCGCCGGGGCCTATGGCTACACCTTC	CASSFGAAGAYGYTF
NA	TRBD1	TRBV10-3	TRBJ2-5	TGTGCCATCAGTGGCATCGATACGTATAGACAGGGACAGGGAATAGACGAGACCCAGTACTTC	CAISGIDTYRQGQGIDETQYF
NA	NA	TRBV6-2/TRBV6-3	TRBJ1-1	TGTGCCAGCAGTAAACGACCGGGACGGAAGAACACTGAAGCTTTCTTT	CASSKRPGRKNTEAFF
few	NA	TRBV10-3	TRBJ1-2	TGTGCCATCAGTGTGGACAGAAACTATGGCTACACCTTC	CAISVDRNYGYTF
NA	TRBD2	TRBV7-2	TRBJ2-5	TGTGCCAGCAGCTTGGGACTCCTAGCGGAAGAGACCCAGTACTTC	CASSLGLLAEETQYF
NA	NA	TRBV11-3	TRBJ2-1	TGTACCAGCAGCTTAGACAGTTTAGGGTATAATGAGCAGTTCTTC	CTSSLDSLGYNEQFF